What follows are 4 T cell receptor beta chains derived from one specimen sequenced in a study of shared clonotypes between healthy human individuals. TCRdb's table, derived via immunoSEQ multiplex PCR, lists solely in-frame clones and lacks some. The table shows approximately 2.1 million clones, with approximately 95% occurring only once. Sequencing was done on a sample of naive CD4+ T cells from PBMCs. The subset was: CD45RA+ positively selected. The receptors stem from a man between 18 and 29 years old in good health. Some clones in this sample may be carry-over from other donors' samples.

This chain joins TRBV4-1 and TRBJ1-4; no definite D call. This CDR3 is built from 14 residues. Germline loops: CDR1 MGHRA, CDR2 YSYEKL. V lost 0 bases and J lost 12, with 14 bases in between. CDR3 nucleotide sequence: TGCGCCAGCAGCCAAGACCCCCGGATCACGGAACTGTTTTTT. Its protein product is CASSQDPRITELFF.

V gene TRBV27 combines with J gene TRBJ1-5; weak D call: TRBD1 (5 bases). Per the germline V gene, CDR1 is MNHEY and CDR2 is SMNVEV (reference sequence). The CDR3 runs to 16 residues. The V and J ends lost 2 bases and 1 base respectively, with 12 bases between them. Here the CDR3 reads CASSLGRGKSNQPQHF. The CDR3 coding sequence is TGTGCCAGCAGTTTAGGACGGGGCAAGAGCAATCAGCCCCAGCATTTT.

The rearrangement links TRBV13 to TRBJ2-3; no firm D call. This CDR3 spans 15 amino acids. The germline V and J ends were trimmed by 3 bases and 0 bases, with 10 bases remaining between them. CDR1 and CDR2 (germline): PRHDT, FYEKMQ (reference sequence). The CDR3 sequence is CASSFNVFSTDTQYF. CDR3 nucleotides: TGTGCCAGCAGCTTTAATGTTTTCAGCACAGATACGCAGTATTTT. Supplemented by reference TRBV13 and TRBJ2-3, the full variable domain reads AAGVIQSPRHLIKEKRETATLKCYPIPRHDTVYWYQQGPGQDPQFLISFYEKMQSDKGSIPDRFSAQQFSDYHSELNMSSLELGDSALYFCASSFNVFSTDTQYFGPGTRLTVL.

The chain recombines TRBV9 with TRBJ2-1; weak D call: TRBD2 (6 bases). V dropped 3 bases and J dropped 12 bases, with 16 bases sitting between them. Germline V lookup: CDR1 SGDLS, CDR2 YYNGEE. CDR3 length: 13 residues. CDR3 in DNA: TGTGCCAGCAGCGCGCTAACGTGGGGAGGGCAGTTCTTC. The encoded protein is CASSALTWGGQFF.